This T cell receptor (beta chain) is drawn from a study of blood T cells in healthy people across ages. J gave up 10 bases and V 2 bases, and 6 bases lay outside the gene matches. This CDR3 has 15 amino acids. Germline values: CDR1 SEHNR, CDR2 FQNEAQ (reference sequence). At least 5.5 micrograms of total RNA were extracted per sample. For the second PCR, which ran for 7 to 11 cycles, a sample-barcoded 5' primer and a J-beta primer mix were used. Each cDNA molecule, via a template-switch adaptor with 12 random nucleotides, was tagged. TCRdb redid the calling of the 5' RACE reads with MiXCR, one entry per CDR3 protein. The sample carries roughly 1,500,000 distinct CDR3 sequences, about 43% recorded once. Findings and caveats of the study: The donors' CMV status was not determined, possibly confounding changes in expanded clonotypes.

Details on this clonotype: The antigen remains unidentified.

This chain connects TRBV7-9 to TRBJ1-6; TRBD1 agrees at 9 bases. The sequence came from a woman in her late teens or twenties in good health. The specimen sequenced was blood. The CDR3 nucleotides are TGTGCCAGCAGCTTAACGACAGGGGGTGGATCACCCCTCCACTTT. Translating gives CASSLTTGGGSPLHF.